This TCR beta chain came from a study of blood T cell repertoires in COVID-19. Study-level background: The origin of the acute and convalescent COVID-19 samples was the United States, Italy and Spain. T cells, B-cell-depleted T cells, or PBMCs provided the cDNA or gDNA that served as material.

V lost 5 bases, J lost 5 bases, and 12 bases lay in between. Germline assignment: CDR1 MNHEY and CDR2 SMNVEV (reference sequence). CDR3 size: 13 residues. In the authors' workflow: Amplification of reference gene primers was used by the study to estimate nucleated cell counts. Method: immunoSEQ multiplex PCR; TCRdb's copy keeps in-frame clones and lacks some. The V and J calls and clone size come from that table; D and trimming were worked out from the DNA. The repertoire holds around 200,000 clones, approximately 81% seen once, with 10% in the top ten. The chain recombines TRBV27 with TRBJ1-2, with D possibly matching TRBD1 (5 bases). The sequenced material came from peripheral blood. The clonotype comes from an elderly woman with acute or convalescent COVID-19. This CDR3 reads CASSAGMGYGYTF. The CDR3 DNA sequence: TGTGCCAGCAGTGCAGGGATGGGGTATGGCTACACCTTC.